This entry lists 24 T cell receptor beta chains sequenced from one sample in a study of T cell repertoires in cytomegalovirus infection. TCRdb called the reads again in MiXCR, with one record for every CDR3 protein. The sample consists of over 150,000 distinct CDR3 sequences, about a sixth of them appearing once. Material: CD8+ T cells from PBMCs. The receptors were sampled from a human donor in good health (CMV status not recorded). Some clones in this sample may be carry-over from other donors' samples.

The chain has TRBV6-2 or TRBV6-3 and TRBJ2-7; D is unclear. The germline V gene encodes CDR1 MNHEY and CDR2 SVGEGT. Trimming removed 6 bases from V and 0 bases from J, with 15 bases in between. The CDR3 spans 15 residues. DNA of the CDR3: TGTGCCAGCAGCTTGTCGCGCGGATTCTCCTACGAGCAGTACTTC. This gives the protein CASSLSRGFSYEQYF.

The gene calls are TRBV7-9 and TRBJ1-5; 8 bases line up with TRBD1. Germline V gene lookup returns CDR1 SEHNR and CDR2 FQNEAQ (reference sequence). The CDR3 is 16 residues long. With V trimmed by 5 bases and J by 1 base, 7 bases remained unmatched. Written as DNA, the CDR3 is TGTGCCAGCAGCGGTCAGGGGGCATCGAGCAATCAGCCCCAGCATTTT. Encoded protein: CASSGQGASSNQPQHF. Combining the CDR3 with reference TRBV7-9 and TRBJ1-5 gives the whole variable domain DTGVSQNPRHKITKRGQNVTFRCDPISEHNRLYWYRQTLGQGPEFLTYFQNEAQLEKSRLLSDRFSAERPKGSFSTLEIQRTEQGDSAMYLCASSGQGASSNQPQHFGDGTRLSIL.

This clonotype appeared a few times. V gene TRBV7-9 combines with J gene TRBJ2-1; a possible D gene is TRBD2 (6 bases). Germline values: CDR1 SEHNR, CDR2 FQNEAQ (reference sequence). V lost 1 base, J lost 4 bases, and 14 bases lay in between. The CDR3 has 16 amino acids. Here the CDR3 reads CASSLGDLGSYNEQFF. CDR3 DNA sequence: TGTGCCAGCAGCTTAGGGGACTTAGGATCTTACAATGAGCAGTTCTTC.

This clonotype has only a few counts. In DNA, the CDR3 is TGTGCCAGCAGTTTAATACGGGGAATTAGCAATCAGCCCCAGCATTTT. Translation gives CASSLIRGISNQPQHF. This sequence joins TRBV28 and TRBJ1-5; D unclear. Trimming left V 2 bases short and J 0 bases short, with 11 bases between. The CDR3 has 16 amino acids. Germline values: CDR1 MDHEN, CDR2 SYDVKM. The variable domain in full, with the rest retrieved from reference TRBV28 and TRBJ1-5, is DVKVTQSSRYLVKRTGEKVFLECVQDMDHENMFWYRQDPGLGLRLIYFSYDVKMKEKGDIPEGYSVSREKKERFSLILESASTNQTSMYLCASSLIRGISNQPQHFGDGTRLSIL.

The V gene is TRBV7-2, the J gene TRBJ1-2; the D is unclear. With 2 bases removed from V and 4 bases from J, the gap between germline ends came to 5 bases. This CDR3 spans 12 amino acids. Per germline, CDR1 SGHTA and CDR2 FQGNSA. In DNA, the CDR3 is TGTGCCAGCAGCTTACTTCTCTATGGCTACACCTTC. This encodes CASSLLLYGYTF.

This chain uses TRBV28 with TRBJ2-5, with 9 bases fitting TRBD2. The junction had 5 bases not matched to a gene; V was cut back by 4 bases and J by 2 bases. In germline, CDR1 is MDHEN, CDR2 SYDVKM. The CDR3 runs to 15 residues. Here the CDR3 reads CASSSPTSGQETQYF. The DNA for the CDR3 is TGTGCCAGCAGTTCTCCGACTAGCGGTCAAGAGACCCAGTACTTC.

This clonotype was observed a few times. The chain has TRBV7-9 and TRBJ2-4; D is unclear. Germline-derived CDR1 and CDR2 are SEHNR and FQNEAQ (reference sequence). This CDR3 has 16 residues. Trimming stripped 2 bases from V and 0 bases from J, with 11 bases between. This CDR3 reads CASSLTDALAKNIQYF. CDR3 sequence (DNA): TGTGCCAGCAGCTTAACGGACGCTCTAGCCAAAAACATTCAGTACTTC.

The rearrangement links TRBV12-3 or TRBV12-4 to TRBJ2-4; the match to TRBD1 covers 8 bases. Germline trimming cut 6 bases from V and 1 base from J; bases unmatched to any gene: 11. The CDR3 loop spans 17 amino acids. The CDR3 bases are TGTGCCAGCAGGCCCACCAGGGGGCAAAGGGCCAAAAACATTCAGTACTTC. Translation gives CASRPTRGQRAKNIQYF.

The chain employs TRBV4-1 and TRBJ1-2; 10 bases are a match to TRBD1. The trim removed 5 bases at V and 4 bases at J, leaving 4 bases unmatched. Germline V gene data show CDR1 as MGHRA and CDR2 as YSYEKL. CDR3 size: 14 residues. Written as DNA, the CDR3 is TGCGCCAGCAGCAAGGACAGGGGGTCCTATGGCTACACCTTC. It is translated as CASSKDRGSYGYTF.

CDR3 region: CASSLEANYEQYF. As DNA, the CDR3 is TGTGCCAGCAGCTTAGAGGCGAACTACGAGCAGTACTTC. The chain links TRBV7-9 to TRBJ2-7; no clear D gene. CDR1 SEHNR and CDR2 FQNEAQ come from the germline V gene (reference sequence). The length of the CDR3 is 13 residues. V dropped 1 base and J dropped 3 bases, with 7 bases sitting between them. Full variable domain (outside the CDR3, taken from reference TRBV7-9 and TRBJ2-7): DTGVSQNPRHKITKRGQNVTFRCDPISEHNRLYWYRQTLGQGPEFLTYFQNEAQLEKSRLLSDRFSAERPKGSFSTLEIQRTEQGDSAMYLCASSLEANYEQYFGPGTRLTVT.

This clonotype was recorded only once. This chain connects TRBV11-2 to TRBJ2-7; 9 positions agree with TRBD1. With V trimmed by 1 base and J by 0 bases, 7 bases remained unmatched. The CDR3 runs 17 residues. CDR1 and CDR2 (germline): SGHAT, FQNNGV. The CDR3 spells CASSLGGTGKSSYEQYF. Written as DNA, the CDR3 is TGTGCCAGCAGCTTAGGAGGGACAGGGAAAAGCTCCTACGAGCAGTACTTC.

The V gene is TRBV12-3 or TRBV12-4, the J gene TRBJ2-3, with 9 bases lining up with TRBD2. The V and J ends lost 4 bases and 0 bases, in that order; junction bases with no gene match: 5. The CDR3 contains 16 residues. CDR3 loop: CASSSGLASSTDTQYF. CDR3 coding DNA: TGTGCCAGCAGTTCGGGACTAGCCTCCAGCACAGATACGCAGTATTTT.

V usage is TRBV9 and J usage is TRBJ2-5; D ambiguous. V shed 4 bases and J shed 5 bases, with 15 bases lying between them. CDR1 SGDLS and CDR2 YYNGEE come from the germline V gene. The CDR3 sequence is 14 residues long. CDR3 coding DNA: TGTGCCAGCAGCTTCGGACCGATGGCTGAGACCCAGTACTTC. Residues: CASSFGPMAETQYF.

This clonotype was detected only a few times. The chain has TRBV28 and TRBJ2-7, with a weak D call TRBD2 (6 bases). The CDR3 length is 15 residues. The germline CDR1 and CDR2 sequences are MDHEN and SYDVKM. V was clipped by 2 bases and J by 4 bases, with 15 bases between them. The CDR3: CASSLPLAGRYEQYF. CDR3 coding DNA: TGTGCCAGCAGTTTACCGCTCGCGGGGAGATACGAGCAGTACTTC. The full variable domain, rest sourced from reference TRBV28 and TRBJ2-7, is DVKVTQSSRYLVKRTGEKVFLECVQDMDHENMFWYRQDPGLGLRLIYFSYDVKMKEKGDIPEGYSVSREKKERFSLILESASTNQTSMYLCASSLPLAGRYEQYFGPGTRLTVT.

Only a few counts were recorded for this clonotype. The chain couples TRBV7-2 to TRBJ2-2, with TRBD1 matching 7 bases. Germline CDR1 and CDR2: SGHTA and FQGNSA. J lost 7 bases, V lost 5 bases, and 10 bases had no gene match. The CDR3 loop spans 15 amino acids. For the CDR3, the DNA is TGTGCCAGCAGCCCCCCAGGGGGAACGGGCGGGGAGCTGTTTTTT. Protein sequence: CASSPPGGTGGELFF.

The chain is built from TRBV20-1 and TRBJ2-3; TRBD1 matches at 9 bases. V gave up 5 bases and J gave up 2 bases; unmatched junction bases: 5. The CDR3 length is 14 residues. The germline V gene has CDR1 DFQATT and CDR2 SNEGSKA (reference sequence). In DNA form, the CDR3 reads TGCAGTGCTCCGGGACAGGGCTACACAGATACGCAGTATTTT. Translation: CSAPGQGYTDTQYF.

This sequence joins TRBV6-2 or TRBV6-3 and TRBJ1-2, with no clear D. There are 15 residues in the CDR3. V lost 6 bases to trimming and J lost 5 bases, with 19 bases between them. Germline loops: CDR1 MNHEY, CDR2 SVGEGT. CDR3 amino acids: CASSPVSGPAYGYTF. The CDR3 region has the DNA TGTGCCAGCAGCCCGGTCAGCGGCCCAGCTTATGGCTACACCTTC.

The genes are TRBV14 and TRBJ1-2; D not resolved. Trimming cost V 1 base and J 4 bases, with 10 bases left between them. The CDR3 sequence is 14 residues long. Germline values: CDR1 SGHDN, CDR2 FVKESK. The CDR3 DNA follows: TGTGCCAGCAGCCAAGGGCGGCAGGCCTATGGCTACACCTTC. Translating it yields CASSQGRQAYGYTF. The full variable domain, with the rest looked up from reference TRBV14 and TRBJ1-2, is EAGVTQFPSHSVIEKGQTVTLRCDPISGHDNLYWYRRVMGKEIKFLLHFVKESKQDESGMPNNRFLAERTGGTYSTLKVQPAELEDSGVYFCASSQGRQAYGYTFGSGTRLTVV.

This clonotype was counted only a few times. This chain connects TRBV14 to TRBJ2-1; D may be TRBD1 or TRBD2 (6 bases each). Trimming took off 1 base at V and 3 bases at J, with 10 bases between the two ends. CDR1 SGHDN and CDR2 FVKESK come from the germline V gene. CDR3 length equals 15 residues. The CDR3 DNA sequence: TGTGCCAGCAGCCAAGTCGGGGGCCGCTACAATGAGCAGTTCTTC. This translates into CASSQVGGRYNEQFF.

The rearrangement links TRBV11-2 to TRBJ1-1, with D uncertain. V lost 0 bases and J lost 0, with 11 bases in between. The CDR3 length is 16 residues. CDR1 is SGHAT and CDR2 is FQNNGV in the germline V gene. The chain's CDR3 is CASSLDRGMVNTEAFF. The CDR3 DNA sequence: TGTGCCAGCAGCTTAGATCGGGGTATGGTGAACACTGAAGCTTTCTTT.

This clonotype was detected only a few times. The V and J genes are TRBV7-9 and TRBJ1-6; D not certain. Germline V lookup: CDR1 SEHNR, CDR2 FQNEAQ (reference sequence). The CDR3 totals 17 residues. The germline V and J ends were trimmed by 5 bases and 1 base, with 15 bases remaining between them. CDR3: CASSPTNPASYNSPLHF. In DNA form, the CDR3 reads TGTGCCAGCAGCCCTACGAATCCGGCATCCTATAATTCACCCCTCCACTTT.

The genes are TRBV27 and TRBJ2-1, with a tentative D call TRBD2 (7 bases). The CDR3 runs to 14 residues. CDR1 and CDR2 (germline): MNHEY, SMNVEV (reference sequence). V was shortened by 4 bases and J by 5 bases, with 12 bases between the two germline ends. In DNA form, the CDR3 reads TGTGCCAGCAGTTACGGCGGGGGCCACAATGAGCAGTTCTTC. Encoded protein: CASSYGGGHNEQFF.

J is TRBJ2-7 and V is TRBV6-2 or TRBV6-3, with D possibly TRBD1 on 5 matching bases. V lost 6 bases to trimming and J lost 3 bases, with 12 bases between them. CDR3 length equals 13 residues. Germline V gene lookup returns CDR1 MNHEY and CDR2 SVGEGT. The CDR3 protein is CASRLQADYEQYF. CDR3 sequence (DNA): TGTGCCAGCAGACTACAGGCTGACTACGAGCAGTACTTC.

V is TRBV7-3 and J is TRBJ2-1; D not resolved. The CDR3 is 17 residues long. Germline V gene sequence: CDR1 SGHTA, CDR2 FQGTGA. The V and J ends lost 5 bases and 1 base respectively, with 18 bases between them. The CDR3 reads CASSNGRSPGSYNEQFF. In DNA form, the CDR3 reads TGTGCCAGCAGCAACGGGCGGAGTCCAGGTTCCTACAATGAGCAGTTCTTC.